Each of the 5 T cell receptor beta chains below was sequenced from the same sample in a study of blood T cells in healthy people across ages. For the second PCR, which ran for 7 to 11 cycles, a sample-barcoded 5' primer and a J-beta primer mix were used. TCRdb independently ran MiXCR on the 5' RACE reads; one entry per CDR3 protein. The table lists some 730,000 distinct CDR3 sequences, 22% of them singletons. Sequencing was performed on blood. These receptors originate from a man aged 65-85 years in good health.

In this sample, this clonotype turned up a few times. The V call is TRBV5-1, the J call TRBJ2-5; D gene uncertain. Matching the DNA end better, TRBJ2-7 makes the J call doubtful. Germline CDR1 is SGHRS and CDR2 is YFSETQ. The CDR3 extends over 15 amino acids. CDR3 DNA: TGCGCCAGCAGCCTGGGGTTTAGGTCTGACTACGAGCAGTACTTC. It yields the protein CASSLGFRSDYEQYF.

The rearrangement links TRBV12-5 to TRBJ1-1; tentatively, D is TRBD1 (6 bases). This CDR3 region has 15 residues. From germline, CDR1 is LGHNT and CDR2 FRNRAP. Trimming removed 1 base from V and 4 bases from J, with 13 bases in between. The CDR3 nucleotides are TGTGCTAGTGGTTTGGCCAGGGGTACAGGCACTGAAGCTTTCTTT. Translation gives CASGLARGTGTEAFF. The variable domain in full, with the rest retrieved from reference TRBV12-5 and TRBJ1-1, is DARVTQTPRHKVTEMGQEVTMRCQPILGHNTVFWYRQTMMQGLELLAYFRNRAPLDDSGMPKDRFSAEMPDATLATLKIQPSEPRDSAVYFCASGLARGTGTEAFFGQGTRLTVV.

The V call is TRBV20-1, the J call TRBJ2-5; tentative D call: TRBD2 (6 bases). The germline V gene encodes CDR1 DFQATT and CDR2 SNEGSKA (reference sequence). V dropped 5 bases and J dropped 3 bases, with 10 bases sitting between them. This CDR3 has 12 residues. In DNA, the CDR3 is TGCAGTGCTCAGGAGGGAAAAGAGACCCAGTACTTC. Protein product: CSAQEGKETQYF.

This clonotype appeared a few times. V usage is TRBV20-1 and J usage is TRBJ2-7, with D possibly being TRBD1 (6 bases). This CDR3 spans 13 amino acids. CDR1 is DFQATT, CDR2 SNEGSKA, per germline (reference sequence). V lost 1 base, J lost 3 bases, and 10 bases lay in between. The CDR3 sequence: CSARGGQNYEQYF. CDR3 sequence (DNA): TGCAGTGCTAGAGGGGGGCAGAACTACGAGCAGTACTTC.

V and J are TRBV12-3 or TRBV12-4 and TRBJ2-5; maybe TRBD2 (6 bases). TRBJ2-7 matches the DNA end more closely, so the J call is doubtful. The CDR3 totals 15 residues. CDR3 in amino acids: CASRETGVDFYEQYF. Written as DNA, the CDR3 is TGTGCCAGCAGGGAGACGGGGGTGGATTTCTACGAGCAGTACTTC.